This T cell receptor (beta chain) was documented in a study of blood T cell repertoires in COVID-19. Using immunoSEQ multiplex PCR, the repertoire was profiled, and TCRdb retains in-frame clones only, with some absent. The sample holds some 180,000 clones, 76% seen once. Germline CDR1 reads SNHLY; CDR2 reads FYNNEI. V was cut by 6 bases and J by 7 bases, with 33 bases left in between. The CDR3 totals 19 residues. Source material: peripheral blood. The receptor was isolated from a woman between 50 and 59 years old with active or convalescent COVID-19. This rearrangement joins TRBV2 to TRBJ2-5; D is perhaps TRBD2 (5 bases). CDR3 coding DNA: TGTGCCAGCAGCGGGGAAAGCGTCGAAGATAGGAGAGGAGCTGGGACCCAGTACTTC. Its translation: CASSGESVEDRRGAGTQYF.